This TCR beta chain originates from a study of T cells after yellow fever vaccination. Trimming at V came to 3 bases and at J to 0 bases, leaving 5 bases not matched to a gene. Germline CDR1 is DFQATT and CDR2 is SNEGSKA (reference sequence). The CDR3 has 14 residues. In this sample, this clonotype turned up many times. Using its own MiXCR run on the 5' RACE reads, TCRdb lists one record per CDR3 protein. The sample includes 500,000 to 650,000 distinct CDR3 sequences, about 12% seen only once; the top ten take just under 15%. The starting material was PBMCs, obtained on the day of the yellow fever booster vaccination. This sequence was found in a man aged 25 to 45 who received the YFV17D yellow fever vaccine. The chain joins TRBV20-1 to TRBJ2-7; TRBD2 aligns across 7 bases. Here the CDR3 reads CSARERGASYEQYF. CDR3 sequence (DNA): TGCAGTGCTAGGGAGCGGGGCGCCTCCTACGAGCAGTACTTC.